This is a list of T cell receptor beta chains from one sample in a study of cytomegalovirus exposure and HLA in healthy donors. Using immunoSEQ multiplex PCR, the repertoire was profiled, and TCRdb retains in-frame clones only, with some absent. The sample yields under 250,000 clones, roughly 73% seen once. What was sequenced was PBMCs. These TCRs come from a boy aged 10-17 years in good health and CMV-seronegative. Each CDR3 is given with its conserved first and last residue. D genes are given only for firm matches. Expanded clones get a size class; other rows say once, few or many, or leave the size out.

>TRBJ2-1|-|-|TRBV7-9
TGTGCCAGCAGCCTGAGCGTGTTGGAGCAGTTCTTC
CASSLSVLEQFF
>TRBJ2-7|-|-|TRBV11-3
TGTGCCAGCAGCTTAACAAGGGGTTCCTACGAGCAGTACTTC
CASSLTRGSYEQYF
>TRBJ1-6|-|TRBD1|TRBV11-2
TGTGCCAGCAGCTGGGGACAGGCCCATTCACCCCTCCACTTT
CASSWGQAHSPLHF
>TRBJ2-7|once|TRBD1|TRBV5-6
TGTGCCAGCAGCTTAAGGACAGGGGGACCCTACGAGCAGTACTTC
CASSLRTGGPYEQYF
>TRBJ2-2|once|TRBD1|TRBV7-3
TGTGCCAGCAGCCCAACAGGGGACACCGGGGAGCTGTTTTTT
CASSPTGDTGELFF
>TRBJ1-1|-|-|TRBV5-6
TGTGCCAGCAGCCGTTCCGACAGAAGACACACTGAAGCTTTCTTT
CASSRSDRRHTEAFF
>TRBJ1-3|-|-|TRBV9
TGTGCCAGCAGCGTAGTGGGGGCGGGAGACACCATATATTTT
CASSVVGAGDTIYF
>TRBJ1-2|-|-|TRBV29-1
TGCAGCGTAAATAACAGGGGCTACACCTTC
CSVNNRGYTF
>TRBJ2-3|-|-|TRBV11-3
TGTGCCAGCAGCCACCAGGGGACTATCCTCACAGATACGCAGTATTTT
CASSHQGTILTDTQYF
>TRBJ1-5|once|TRBD1|TRBV30
TGTGCCTGGAACAGGGGTAGTGGCAATCAGCCCCAGCATTTT
CAWNRGSGNQPQHF
>TRBJ2-7|-|TRBD2|TRBV27
TGTGCCAGCAGTTTTACTAGCGGGAACCCCTACGAGCAGTACTTC
CASSFTSGNPYEQYF
>TRBJ1-3|once|-|TRBV6-5
TGTGCCAGCAGTTACTCGACAGGTTTGGAAAACACCATATATTTT
CASSYSTGLENTIYF
>TRBJ2-5|-|TRBD2|TRBV18
TGTGCCAGCTCACCGAGCCTAGCGGGGGGCGTGGAAGAGACCCAGTACTTC
CASSPSLAGGVEETQYF
>TRBJ2-5|-|TRBD1|TRBV7-9
TGTGCCAGCAGCCTCCGGACAGGGCCCCAAGAGACCCAGTACTTC
CASSLRTGPQETQYF
>TRBJ1-5|-|-|TRBV19
TGTGCCAGTAGTATCGGGAACTTCCCGGGACAAGGAGGCCTAAATCAGCCCCAGCATTTT
CASSIGNFPGQGGLNQPQHF
>TRBJ2-7|-|TRBD1|TRBV19
TGTGCCAGTAGTATTGCCCAGGGGGTGTCCTACGAGCAGTACTTC
CASSIAQGVSYEQYF
>TRBJ2-2|-|TRBD2|TRBV9
TGTGCCAGCAGCGTAGGGGTAGCGGGGGGAACCACCGGGGAGCTGTTTTTT
CASSVGVAGGTTGELFF
>TRBJ2-7|-|-|TRBV2
TGTGCCAGCAGTGAAGGACAGTCTTACTACGAGCAGTACTTC
CASSEGQSYYEQYF
>TRBJ2-2|once|-|TRBV5-1
TGCGCCAGCAGCCTAAGGGACACCTCCACCGGGGAGCTGTTTTTT
CASSLRDTSTGELFF
>TRBJ1-5|-|-|TRBV27
TGTGCCAGCAGTCAGACGCCCGGGAATCAGCCCCAGCATTTT
CASSQTPGNQPQHF
>TRBJ2-5|few|TRBD2|TRBV5-8
TGTGCCAGCAGCTTGGAACTAGCGGGACCCTTGGAGACCCAGTACTTC
CASSLELAGPLETQYF
>TRBJ2-1|-|-|TRBV29-1
TGCAGCGTTGAAGTGGGCAGGGAATTAAATGAGCAGTTCTTC
CSVEVGRELNEQFF
>TRBJ2-5|-|TRBD1|TRBV5-1
TGCGCCAGCAGCTGGGCTATACAGGGGGCCGGCCAAGAGACCCAGTACTTC
CASSWAIQGAGQETQYF
>TRBJ2-1|-|-|TRBV4-1
TGCGCCAGCAGCCAAGATCGGACCACCGGGGGGCAGTTCTTC
CASSQDRTTGGQFF
>TRBJ2-3|-|TRBD2|TRBV19
TGTGCCAGTAGTACCCACCTCCTAGCGGAAGACACAGATACGCAGTATTTT
CASSTHLLAEDTDTQYF
>TRBJ1-1|few|TRBD1|TRBV6-5
TGTGCCAGCAGGGGACAGGTGAACACTGAAGCTTTCTTT
CASRGQVNTEAFF
>TRBJ2-5|few|-|TRBV5-6
TGTGCCAGCAGCTTGAGGCGTTCTAGCAGGTCTCAAGAGACCCAGTACTTC
CASSLRRSSRSQETQYF
>TRBJ1-1|-|TRBD1|TRBV19
TGTGCCAGTACCCGGGACAGGGCATTGGGCACTGAAGCTTTCTTT
CASTRDRALGTEAFF
>TRBJ1-2|-|-|TRBV5-1
TGCGCCAGCAGCCCTCGTTTTGTGCAGGCTCATGGCTACACCTTC
CASSPRFVQAHGYTF
>TRBJ1-1|-|TRBD1|TRBV19
TGTGCCAGTAGCCCATGGACAGGGCCTGACACTGAAGCTTTCTTT
CASSPWTGPDTEAFF
>TRBJ2-1|-|-|TRBV7-8
TGTGCCAGCAGCCTGCGGGGGCCTAGCAATGAGCAGTTCTTC
CASSLRGPSNEQFF
>TRBJ2-1|-|TRBD2|TRBV7-6
TGTGCCAGCAGCCGCACGGGACTAGCGGGGTATGAGCAGTTCTTC
CASSRTGLAGYEQFF
>TRBJ2-1|-|-|TRBV27
TGTGCCAGCAGTATACTTAATGAGCAGTTCTTC
CASSILNEQFF
>TRBJ1-1|-|TRBD1|TRBV5-4
TGTGCCAGCAGACCATCAGGGGGGAGCACTGAAGCTTTCTTT
CASRPSGGSTEAFF
>TRBJ1-4|once|-|TRBV5-1
TGCGCCAGCAGCAGGCCGACGGGGGGTAATGAAAAACTGTTTTTT
CASSRPTGGNEKLFF
>TRBJ1-4|few|-|TRBV6-1
TGTGCCAGCCCCGGGGGGACCGGAGAACTGTTTTTT
CASPGGTGELFF
>TRBJ2-1|-|-|TRBV5-4
TGTGCCAGCAGCTTGTGGGGGCCCAGCGGGGTTTACAGTGAGCAGTTCTTC
CASSLWGPSGVYSEQFF
>TRBJ2-5|-|-|TRBV5-1
TGCGCCAGCAGCTTGTCGAGCCAGCCCGCAGGGGAGACCCAGTACTTC
CASSLSSQPAGETQYF
>TRBJ2-7|-|-|TRBV11-2
TGTGCCAGTGGAGCCTCTAGCGAAATCTACGAGCAGTACTTC
CASGASSEIYEQYF
>TRBJ2-3|-|TRBD2|TRBV7-2
TGTGCCAGCAGCTTAAAGCGGGAGCCAGATACGCAGTATTTT
CASSLKREPDTQYF
>TRBJ2-2|-|-|TRBV2
TGTGCCAGCAGCGGACAGTGGACCGGGGAGCTGTTTTTT
CASSGQWTGELFF
>TRBJ1-2|-|-|TRBV30
TGTGCCTGGAAGGATGGAGCCACCTATGGCTACACCTTC
CAWKDGATYGYTF
>TRBJ2-7|-|-|TRBV11-3
TGTGCCAGCAGCTTAGTAGCAGCGACTTCCTACGAGCAGTACTTC
CASSLVAATSYEQYF
>TRBJ1-5|-|-|TRBV27
TGTGCCAGCAGTTTGCGGCAGGGGAGTCAGCCCCAGCATTTT
CASSLRQGSQPQHF
>TRBJ2-2|-|-|TRBV5-4
TGTGCCAGCAGCTCCGGGTCTACGGCCGGGGAGCTGTTTTTT
CASSSGSTAGELFF
>TRBJ2-7|-|TRBD2|TRBV29-1
TGCAGCGTTGAGGGACTAGCCCAGAGCTACGAGCAGTACTTC
CSVEGLAQSYEQYF
>TRBJ1-2|few|-|TRBV27
TGTGCCAGCAGCCCAGGGTCCTATGGCTACACCTTC
CASSPGSYGYTF
>TRBJ1-1|-|-|TRBV30
TGTGCCTGGTCCGGGTCCCCAAGGCCCATGAACACTGAAGCTTTCTTT
CAWSGSPRPMNTEAFF
>TRBJ2-7|-|TRBD2|TRBV10-1
TGCGCCAGCAGTAGCCAGCGGGGGTCCTACGAGCAGTACTTC
CASSSQRGSYEQYF
>TRBJ2-7|-|TRBD1|TRBV5-1
TGCGCCAGCAGCGGGCGGCCGGGACAGGGATCCGAGCAGTACTTC
CASSGRPGQGSEQYF
>TRBJ1-4|-|-|TRBV19
TGTGCCAGTAGTATAGCGGATTTCGGGAATGAAAAGCTGTTTTTT
CASSIADFGNEKLFF
>TRBJ2-7|-|-|TRBV6-5
TGTGCCAGCAGTTACTCAGTAAGAGGGTCTTACGAGCAGTACTTC
CASSYSVRGSYEQYF
>TRBJ2-7|-|TRBD2|TRBV27
TGTGCCAGCACCCTTGGGCGGGAGGGCCGCTACGAGCAGTACTTC
CASTLGREGRYEQYF
>TRBJ2-7|-|TRBD1|TRBV4-2
TGTGCCAGCAGCCGAGGGACAGGGGAAGGCTACGAGCAGTACTTC
CASSRGTGEGYEQYF
>TRBJ2-7|-|TRBD2|TRBV27
TGTGCCAGCAGTCTGGGGGGACTAGCGGGTGGCGAGCAGTACTTC
CASSLGGLAGGEQYF
>TRBJ2-1|-|-|TRBV30
TGTGCCTGGAGTGTAATTGGCGGGTTAACCTACAATGAGCAGTTCTTC
CAWSVIGGLTYNEQFF